A selection of T cell receptor beta chains follows, all from one sample in a study of cytomegalovirus exposure and HLA in healthy donors. Only in-frame clones appear in the TCRdb table, and some are missing; sequencing was by immunoSEQ multiplex PCR. In the table there are some 120,000 clones, around 80% of which are singletons. Sequenced input: PBMCs. These receptors came from a woman aged 55-70 years in good health and CMV-seropositive. Each CDR3 is given with its conserved first and last residue. The D gene is left open where the match is weak. Clone size is not always given. Where it is, it says once, few, many or a class for expanded clones.

>.|15|.|TRBJ1-5|TRBV5-5
CASSTESGANQPQHF
TGTGCCAGCAGTACCGAATCTGGAGCCAATCAGCCCCAGCATTTT
>.|13|.|TRBJ2-2|TRBV7-8
CASRNLNTGELFF
TGTGCCAGCAGAAATTTAAACACCGGGGAGCTGTTTTTT
>.|16|.|TRBJ2-4|TRBV7-9
CASSLLLGALGHIQYF
TGTGCCAGCAGCTTGCTATTGGGGGCGCTGGGTCACATTCAGTACTTC
>.|17|.|TRBJ2-3|TRBV10-3
CAISESTLSQGTDTQYF
TGTGCCATCAGTGAGTCGACTCTTTCACAGGGCACAGATACGCAGTATTTT
>.|15|TRBD1|TRBJ1-4|TRBV5-6
CASSFFGQGNEKLFF
TGTGCCAGCAGCTTCTTCGGACAGGGGAATGAAAAACTGTTTTTT
>.|15|TRBD2|TRBJ2-1|TRBV7-3
CASSPGSGSGYEQFF
TGTGCCAGCAGCCCTGGGAGCGGGAGTGGTTATGAGCAGTTCTTC
>.|15|.|TRBJ1-2|TRBV7-8
CASSRKGRGGLGYTF
TGTGCCAGCAGTCGCAAAGGGAGGGGGGGCTTAGGCTACACCTTC
>.|15|TRBD1|TRBJ2-7|TRBV27
CASSLGGTGGYEQYF
TGTGCCAGCAGTTTAGGTGGGACAGGGGGCTACGAGCAGTACTTC
>.|16|TRBD2|TRBJ2-2|TRBV18
CASSPILAGETGELFF
TGTGCCAGCTCGCCGATCCTAGCGGGAGAAACCGGGGAGCTGTTTTTT
>.|16|.|TRBJ2-5|TRBV2
CASSGGSGNPRGTQYF
TGTGCCAGCAGTGGGGGCTCAGGGAACCCAAGAGGGACCCAGTACTTC
>.|14|.|TRBJ2-3|TRBV4-2
CASSQAEGSDTQYF
TGTGCCAGCAGCCAAGCCGAGGGATCCGATACGCAGTATTTT
>.|16|.|TRBJ2-6|TRBV7-3
CASSSRQLSGANGLTF
TGTGCCAGCAGCTCTAGACAACTCTCTGGGGCCAACGGCCTGACTTTC
>.|14|.|TRBJ1-5|TRBV7-9
CASSSTGSNQPQHF
TGTGCCAGCAGTTCGACGGGTAGCAATCAGCCCCAGCATTTT
>once|15|.|TRBJ1-4|TRBV6-6
CASLDTFATNEKLFF
TGTGCCAGCCTGGACACTTTTGCAACTAATGAAAAACTGTTTTTT
>.|11|.|TRBJ2-7|TRBV7-2
CASLGLREQYF
TGTGCCAGCCTAGGCCTACGCGAGCAGTACTTC
>.|15|TRBD2|TRBJ2-7|TRBV4-2
CASSQLPSGSYEQYF
TGTGCCAGCAGCCAACTTCCTAGCGGATCCTACGAGCAGTACTTC
>.|13|.|TRBJ1-1|TRBV15
CATSRIARRGAFF
TGTGCCACCAGCAGAATAGCCCGACGGGGAGCTTTCTTT
>.|14|TRBD1|TRBJ1-1|TRBV27
CASRRGQGRAEAFF
TGTGCCAGCAGACGGGGACAGGGAAGGGCTGAAGCTTTCTTT
>.|15|.|TRBJ2-7|TRBV28
CASSSPRRITYEQYF
TGTGCCAGCAGTTCCCCCCGGCGGATTACCTACGAGCAGTACTTC
>few|13|.|TRBJ2-7|TRBV7-9
CASSSRSGPEQYF
TGTGCCAGCAGCTCCCGGAGTGGTCCCGAGCAGTACTTC
>.|12|.|TRBJ2-7|TRBV27
CASSRDYYEQYF
TGTGCCAGCAGCCGGGATTACTACGAGCAGTACTTC
>.|18|TRBD1|TRBJ1-1|TRBV27
CASSSPSGTGVMNTEAFF
TGTGCCAGCAGTTCCCCCTCCGGGACAGGTGTTATGAACACTGAAGCTTTCTTT
>.|15|.|TRBJ2-5|TRBV15
CATSIDVTWVETQYF
TGTGCCACCAGCATCGACGTGACTTGGGTAGAGACCCAGTACTTC
>few|17|.|TRBJ1-1|TRBV5-1
CASSLGGMGAGWAEAFF
TGCGCCAGCAGCTTGGGAGGCATGGGAGCGGGGTGGGCTGAAGCTTTCTTT
>.|16|TRBD2|TRBJ2-2|TRBV5-1
CASSTGLARSTGELFF
TGCGCCAGCAGCACCGGACTAGCGAGGAGCACCGGGGAGCTGTTTTTT
>few|14|TRBD2|TRBJ2-7|TRBV5-8
CASSLVQRGTEQYF
TGTGCCAGCAGCTTGGTTCAGCGGGGAACCGAGCAGTACTTC
>.|17|TRBD1|TRBJ1-4|TRBV7-9
CASSQGVMGSKFEKLFF
TGTGCCAGCAGCCAGGGGGTTATGGGGTCCAAATTTGAAAAACTGTTTTTT
>.|12|.|TRBJ2-1|TRBV7-2
CASSLQGYEQFF
TGTGCCAGCAGCCTACAGGGTTATGAGCAGTTCTTC
>.|13|.|TRBJ2-1|TRBV11-2
CASSRSHSHEQFF
TGTGCCAGCAGCCGATCCCACAGCCACGAGCAGTTCTTC
>.|15|.|TRBJ2-7|TRBV5-4
CASSSGLRFSYEQYF
TGTGCCAGCAGCTCGGGACTTCGCTTCTCCTACGAGCAGTACTTC
>few|13|.|TRBJ2-7|TRBV7-2
CASSPGPGKEQYF
TGTGCCAGCAGTCCCGGACCGGGAAAGGAGCAGTACTTC
>.|14|.|TRBJ1-5|TRBV2
CASSGGIGGQPQHF
TGTGCCAGCAGTGGCGGGATCGGGGGGCAGCCCCAGCATTTT
>.|15|.|TRBJ1-2|TRBV5-6
CASSLARRGDYGYTF
TGTGCCAGCAGCTTGGCGAGGCGGGGAGACTATGGCTACACCTTC
>.|14|.|TRBJ1-5|TRBV7-9
CASSLGQGGQPQHF
TGTGCCAGCAGCTTAGGCCAGGGAGGTCAGCCCCAGCATTTT
>.|16|TRBD1|TRBJ1-4|TRBV5-1
CASSSGDRGLSEKLFF
TGCGCCAGCAGCTCGGGGGACAGGGGGCTGAGTGAAAAACTGTTTTTT
>.|16|TRBD2|TRBJ2-3|TRBV11-2
CASSLVGGGATDTQYF
TGTGCCAGCAGCTTAGTAGGCGGGGGGGCCACAGATACGCAGTATTTT
>few|19|.|TRBJ1-4|TRBV2
CASSELGSRGRSTNEKLFF
TGTGCCAGCAGTGAATTGGGATCCCGAGGGCGGTCAACTAATGAAAAACTGTTTTTT
>.|16|.|TRBJ2-5|TRBV9
CASSVLNGGTGETQYF
TGTGCCAGCAGCGTCCTAAACGGCGGTACGGGTGAGACCCAGTACTTC
>.|15|TRBD1|TRBJ1-1|TRBV7-9
CASSSFQGAKTEAFF
TGTGCCAGCAGCTCATTTCAGGGGGCGAAGACTGAAGCTTTCTTT
>.|13|TRBD1|TRBJ2-7|TRBV2
CASGRTGFDEQYF
TGTGCCAGCGGTAGGACAGGGTTCGACGAGCAGTACTTC
>.|13|.|TRBJ1-5|TRBV30
CAWSVRGNQPQHF
TGTGCCTGGAGTGTACGGGGGAATCAGCCCCAGCATTTT
>.|16|TRBD2|TRBJ2-3|TRBV7-8
CASSLVASGFTDTQYF
TGTGCCAGCAGCTTAGTGGCTAGCGGGTTCACAGATACGCAGTATTTT
>few|16|TRBD1|TRBJ1-1|TRBV10-3
CAISPASTGIYTEAFF
TGTGCCATCAGTCCGGCCTCGACAGGGATATACACTGAAGCTTTCTTT
>.|11|.|TRBJ2-1|TRBV18
CASSRDNEQFF
TGTGCCAGCTCACGCGACAATGAGCAGTTCTTC
>.|15|TRBD1|TRBJ1-1|TRBV7-9
CASSPRTGAFSEAFF
TGTGCCAGCAGCCCAAGGACAGGGGCCTTCTCTGAAGCTTTCTTT
>few|13|.|TRBJ1-1|TRBV4-3
CASSNRENTEAFF
TGCGCCAGCAGCAACAGGGAGAACACTGAAGCTTTCTTT
>.|14|.|TRBJ1-1|TRBV6-1
CASSQDTMNTEAFF
TGTGCCAGCAGCCAGGACACGATGAACACTGAAGCTTTCTTT
>once|19|TRBD1|TRBJ2-6|TRBV4-1
CASSQEAGGKPSGANVLTF
TGCGCCAGCAGCCAAGAGGCAGGGGGCAAACCCTCTGGGGCCAACGTCCTGACTTTC
>.|15|.|TRBJ1-1|TRBV19
CASSLTGLVRTEAFF
TGTGCCAGTAGTTTGACAGGCCTTGTTCGCACTGAAGCTTTCTTT
>.|14|TRBD1|TRBJ1-2|TRBV7-9
CASSLPQGAPGYTF
TGTGCCAGCAGCCTCCCCCAGGGGGCCCCGGGCTACACCTTC
>once|14|TRBD1|TRBJ2-1|TRBV7-3
CASSAGTAYNEQFF
TGTGCCAGCAGCGCCGGGACAGCCTACAATGAGCAGTTCTTC
>.|15|.|TRBJ2-5|TRBV7-9
CSSSLAQGGLETQYF
TGTTCCAGCAGCTTAGCGCAGGGAGGATTGGAGACCCAGTACTTC
>.|14|.|TRBJ2-3|TRBV5-1
CASSFVYSGDTQYF
TGCGCCAGCAGCTTCGTGTACTCAGGCGATACGCAGTATTTT
>.|14|.|TRBJ1-1|TRBV2
CASSDRQVSTEAFF
TGTGCCAGCAGTGACAGGCAGGTGAGCACTGAAGCTTTCTTT
>.|14|.|TRBJ1-2|TRBV13
CASSPLGAPGGYTF
TGTGCCAGCAGCCCCCTGGGGGCCCCGGGTGGCTACACCTTC